This TCR beta chain came from a study of Ad26.COV2.S vaccination and SARS-CoV-2 variants. Produced via immunoSEQ multiplex PCR; TCRdb's table is partial and in-frame only. In the table there are some 520,000 clones, around nine tenths of which are singletons. This clone has only one observation. Sample treatment: 19 received Ad26.COV2.S at low or high dose, single or two shots; 5 received placebo; per-sample allocation not given. Sample collection was performed on day 63 after the first vaccine or placebo injection. The germline V gene encodes CDR1 SGHDT and CDR2 YYEEEE. The ends lost 0 bases at V and 3 bases at J; junction bases unmatched: 9. This CDR3 contains 18 residues.

The sample in question was peripheral blood, obtained in a trial of Ad26.COV2.S vaccine versus placebo. This receptor was identified in a person between 18 and 60 years old who received the Ad26.COV2.S COVID-19 vaccine or a placebo. The J gene is TRBJ2-1, the V gene TRBV5-6; 10 nucleotides agree with TRBD2. The CDR3 DNA is TGTGCCAGCAGCTTGGGAGCGGCCGGACTAGCGGACTACAATGAGCAGTTCTTC. It yields the protein CASSLGAAGLADYNEQFF. The full variable domain, in which reference TRBV5-6 and TRBJ2-1 provide the parts outside the CDR3, is DAGVTQSPTHLIKTRGQQVTLRCSPKSGHDTVSWYQQALGQGPQFIFQYYEEEERQRGNFPDRFSGHQFPNYSSELNVNALLLGDSALYLCASSLGAAGLADYNEQFFGPGTRLTVL.